This T cell receptor beta chain was documented in a study of blood T cells in healthy people across ages (dated by TCRdb to 2015 to 2017). For context, the study as a whole: In model experiments, roughly one uniquely barcoded TCR beta cDNA molecule per two T cells was captured by template switching. Using deep sequencing normalized with unique cDNA molecular identifiers, the study measured how TCR beta repertoire diversity changes with age. The donors were divided into four age groups: young (average around 16 years), middle-aged (approximately 41), aged (about 60) and long-lived (about 79). To avoid experimental bias, donors of different ages were distributed randomly across sequencing lanes. Using the same blood draw, the study looked at two additional independent replicas of 1 million unique cDNA reads for two donors, one aged 18 to 30 and the other aged 80 or older. Results the study describes overall, beyond this receptor: Observed TCR beta diversity correlated strongly with the percentage of naive T cells measured by flow cytometry. Observed TCR beta diversity per million T cells fell roughly linearly with age, and a significant reduction was already apparent by age approximately 41. The long-lived group showed more naive CD4+ T cells, fewer expanded clones and increased TCR diversity than the aged group, suggesting age selection. Because profiling used bulk unsorted PBMCs, naive and antigen-experienced compartments could not be compared conclusively. Estimates of total diversity based on one million sequenced T cells were considered lower bounds and underestimates. Because the CMV infection status of the donors was unknown, age-related changes in expanded clonotypes may potentially have been confounded.

Library preparation employed 5' RACE. Sequencing was carried out with an Illumina HiSeq 2500. A second roughly 6 to 11 cycle PCR used a sample-barcoded 5' primer and a J-beta primer mix. Each TCR beta cDNA molecule received a unique molecular identifier from a template-switch 5' adaptor carrying 12 random nucleotides. Each sample yielded at least 2.5 million CDR3-containing paired-end reads. The Mint cDNA synthesis kit, primed by a TRBC-specific oligonucleotide, was used to synthesize first-strand cDNA from all RNA. All cDNA was treated with uracil-DNA glycosylase and then went through a first 18-cycle PCR with the universal primers M1SS and BC2_uni_R. The published analysis was carried out like this. For normalization, 1 million high-quality reads, each with a distinct molecular identifier, were randomly selected from each sample. Instead of being binned into consensus sequences, reads that shared molecular identifiers were thrown out. MiTCR, with a Q25 quality threshold and the strictest error-elimination algorithm, was used for CDR3 identification, clonotype clustering and error correction. Lower-bound total TCR beta diversity was estimated with a nonparametric unseen species model using Euler transformation. TCRdb applied fastp at Q25 and MiXCR to the public reads, then kept only in-frame beta chains. A single entry per CDR3 protein holds the most common genes and DNA from its merged rows. These V and J calls rely on TCRdb rather than the paper's analysis. Across this sample there are over a million distinct CDR3 sequences, with 40% to 55% seen only once. Approximately 17% of the sample is held by the ten biggest clonotypes.

From the cysteine through the phenylalanine, the CDR3 covers 14 amino acids. The retained sequence is limited to the CDR3, 42 bases, with the frame set at the first base. Via the germline V gene, CDR1 is MNHEY and CDR2 SVGEGT. V is cut by 4 bases and J by 2 bases, and the space between the germline ends is 11 bases. Donors were under 40 systemically healthy Caucasian individuals from Russia aged roughly 6 to 90 years. Each donor gave 8 to 10 milliliters of peripheral blood, drawn into EDTA-treated Vacutainer tubes. Ficoll-Paque density-gradient centrifugation was used to isolate PBMCs, with at least 7 million per sample. Trizol reagent was used to extract total RNA from the PBMCs, yielding at least 5.5 micrograms per sample. For every donor, an aliquot of PBMCs went through flow cytometry to measure the percentages of naive CD45RAhigh/CD27high T cells. With regard to this clonotype: The antigen it binds to is not known. The sample holds no much larger clone one base away, and base qualities are not on file.

Sample: blood. This sequence uses TRBV6-2 or TRBV6-3 and TRBJ2-5; 6 matching bases give a weak D call of TRBD2. The sequence came from a woman in her fifties or sixties in good health. The CDR3 protein is CASSSGGIQETQYF. The DNA reads as follows: TGTGCCAGCAGTTCAGGCGGGATACAAGAGACCCAGTACTTC.